These 3 T cell receptor beta chains share one sample of origin, sequenced in a study of identical twins. TCRdb redid the calling of the 5' RACE reads with MiXCR, one entry per CDR3 protein. The sample lists 750,000 to 950,000 distinct CDR3 sequences, about 12% seen once, with about 1.5% in the top ten. The same specimen was also included in a second study, on yellow fever vaccine responses in identical twins.

Sequencing was carried out using PBMCs. Receptors were obtained from a woman under 30 in good health.

The chain carries TRBV29-1 and TRBJ2-7, with D perhaps matching TRBD1 (6 bases). V was clipped by 4 bases and J by 3 bases, with 13 bases between them. Looked up from germline, CDR1 is SQVTM and CDR2 is ANQGSEA. The CDR3 is 13 residues long. For the CDR3, the DNA is TGCAGCGTTGCGGAGAGGGACATCTACGAGCAGTACTTC. Its translation is CSVAERDIYEQYF.

This chain connects TRBV2 to TRBJ2-7; 7 nucleotides align to TRBD2. The V and J ends lost 11 bases and 7 bases, in that order; junction bases with no gene match: 14. CDR1 and CDR2 from the germline V gene are SNHLY and FYNNEI. This CDR3 contains 13 residues. CDR3 region: CAGRDSGHFEQYF. The CDR3 DNA sequence: TGTGCCGGCCGAGATAGCGGGCACTTTGAGCAGTACTTC.

V usage is TRBV7-2 and J usage is TRBJ2-1; a possible D gene is TRBD2 (6 bases). CDR3 length: 14 amino acids. The V gene's germline CDR1 is SGHTA and CDR2 FQGNSA. V was clipped by 3 bases and J by 9 bases, with 15 bases between them. The CDR3 bases are TGTGCCAGCAGCTTTGGAGGGGTTCAGTTTGAGCAGTTCTTC. It translates to CASSFGGVQFEQFF.